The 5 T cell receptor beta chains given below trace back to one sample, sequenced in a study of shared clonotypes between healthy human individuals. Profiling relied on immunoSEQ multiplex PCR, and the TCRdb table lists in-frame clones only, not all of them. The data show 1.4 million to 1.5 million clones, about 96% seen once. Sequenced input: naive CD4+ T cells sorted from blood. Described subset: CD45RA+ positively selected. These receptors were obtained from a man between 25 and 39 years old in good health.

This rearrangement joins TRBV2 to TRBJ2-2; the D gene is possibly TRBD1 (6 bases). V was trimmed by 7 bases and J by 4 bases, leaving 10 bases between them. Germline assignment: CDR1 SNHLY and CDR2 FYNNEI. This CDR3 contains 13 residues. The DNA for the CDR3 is TGTGCCAGCACCGCAGGGGTCACCGGGGAGCTGTTTTTT. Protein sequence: CASTAGVTGELFF.

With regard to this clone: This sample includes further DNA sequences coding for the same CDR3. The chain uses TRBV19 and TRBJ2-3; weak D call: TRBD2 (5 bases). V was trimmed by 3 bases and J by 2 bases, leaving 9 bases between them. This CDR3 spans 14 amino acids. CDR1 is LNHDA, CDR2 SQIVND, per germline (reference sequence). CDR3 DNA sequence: TGTGCCAGTAGTATCGGACTCCACACAGATACGCAGTATTTT. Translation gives CASSIGLHTDTQYF. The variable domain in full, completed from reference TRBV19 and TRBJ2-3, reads DGGITQSPKYLFRKEGQNVTLSCEQNLNHDAMYWYRQDPGQGLRLIYYSQIVNDFQKGDIAEGYSVSREKKESFPLTVTSAQKNPTAFYLCASSIGLHTDTQYFGPGTRLTVL.

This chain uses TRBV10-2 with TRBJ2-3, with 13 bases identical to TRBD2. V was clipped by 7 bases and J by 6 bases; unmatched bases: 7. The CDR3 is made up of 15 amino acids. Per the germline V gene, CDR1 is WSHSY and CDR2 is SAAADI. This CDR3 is CASKLAGGPSDTQYF. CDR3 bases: TGCGCCAGCAAACTAGCGGGAGGGCCTTCGGATACGCAGTATTTT.

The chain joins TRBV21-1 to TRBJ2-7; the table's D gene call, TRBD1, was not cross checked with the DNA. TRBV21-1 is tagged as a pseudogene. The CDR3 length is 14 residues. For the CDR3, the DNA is TGTGCCAGCAGCGTCCGGGACAGGGACTACGAGCAGTACTTC. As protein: CASSVRDRDYEQYF.

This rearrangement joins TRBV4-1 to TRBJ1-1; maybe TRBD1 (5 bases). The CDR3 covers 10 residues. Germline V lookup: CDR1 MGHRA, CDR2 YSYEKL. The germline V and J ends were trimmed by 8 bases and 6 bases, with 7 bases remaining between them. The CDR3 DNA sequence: TGCGCCAGCCGGGGCGCTGAAGCTTTCTTT. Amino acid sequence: CASRGAEAFF.